This T cell receptor beta chain emerged from a study of shared clonotypes between healthy human individuals. Study-level background: Per-donor plates numbered three CD4 naive, three CD4 memory, two CD8 naive and one CD8 memory.

The germline V gene encodes CDR1 SGHRS and CDR2 YFSETQ. The J segment lost 6 bases and the V segment lost 0 bases, leaving 10 bases of the junction unmatched. There are 17 residues in the CDR3. Investigators divided CD4+ cells into CD45RA+ naive and CD45RA-negative memory subsets. It was across several immunoSEQ plates that each subset's genomic DNA was evenly split. Profiled with immunoSEQ multiplex PCR; TCRdb holds only in-frame clones, not every one. The repertoire holds millions of clones, with 85% to 95% as singletons. Study conclusions and caveats: Non-shared clonotypes were found to have lower generation probabilities than the clonotypes that were shared by all four of the sorted-subset donors.

Points on this clone: Its cognate antigen is unknown.

The specimen was naive CD4+ T cells from PBMCs. Subset defined: CD45RA+ positively selected. This chain uses TRBV5-1 with TRBJ2-4; TRBD2 aligns across 9 bases. This sequence originates from a man aged 18 to 29 in good health. Some clones in this sample may be carry-over from other donors' samples. This chain's CDR3 is CASSLVPREGAGNIQYF. CDR3 DNA: TGCGCCAGCAGCTTGGTCCCGCGGGAGGGGGCGGGAAACATTCAGTACTTC.